This passage covers 14 T cell receptor beta chains from one sample sequenced in a study of blood T cell repertoires in COVID-19. Clones were sequenced by immunoSEQ multiplex PCR, and TCRdb holds only the in-frame ones, with some missing. Altogether approximately 250,000 clones are present, around 84% being singletons, with the ten largest covering about 0.91%. Sequenced sample: peripheral blood. These receptors were taken from a man aged 40-49 years with acute or convalescent COVID-19.

The rearrangement links TRBV7-3 to TRBJ1-1; D not resolved. The germline CDR1 and CDR2 sequences are SGHTA and FQGTGA. Trimming took 5 bases from V and 11 from J, leaving 21 bases between them. This CDR3 comprises 14 residues. In nucleotides, the CDR3 is TGTGCCAGCAGCCTCTTCCCCAAACGTGCGTTTGCTTTCTTT. It specifies CASSLFPKRAFAFF.

The V gene is TRBV5-5, the J gene TRBJ1-2; a possible D gene is TRBD1 (6 bases). The V end lost 4 bases, the J end lost 4 bases, and 8 bases lay between the germline ends. The CDR3 consists of 12 residues. CDR1 is SGHKS and CDR2 is YYEKEE in the germline V gene (reference sequence). The CDR3: CASSMDSYGYTF. CDR3 DNA sequence: TGTGCCAGCAGCATGGACAGCTATGGCTACACCTTC.

The V gene is TRBV11-3, the J gene TRBJ2-3, with 10 bases matching TRBD2. Losses at the gene ends were 0 bases for V and 0 bases for J; bases not matched to a gene: 3. The length of the CDR3 is 17 residues. Germline values: CDR1 SGHNT, CDR2 YENEEA. CDR3 amino acids: CASSLEIAGGSTDTQYF. CDR3 sequence (DNA): TGTGCCAGCAGCTTAGAAATAGCGGGGGGTAGCACAGATACGCAGTATTTT. Together with reference TRBV11-3 and TRBJ2-3, the CDR3 gives the full variable domain: EAGVVQSPRYKIIEKKQPVAFWCNPISGHNTLYWYLQNLGQGPELLIRYENEEAVDDSQLPKDRFSAERLKGVDSTLKIQPAELGDSAVYLCASSLEIAGGSTDTQYFGPGTRLTVL.

CDR3 protein: CASSPGLAGIYEQYF. The CDR3 nucleotides read TGTGCCAGCAGCCCAGGACTAGCGGGGATCTACGAGCAGTACTTC. The rearrangement uses TRBV11-2 and TRBJ2-7, with 12 bases that match TRBD2. The V segment lost 5 bases and the J segment 3 bases; nucleotides outside the gene matches: 5. The CDR3 sequence is 15 residues long. Germline V gene lookup returns CDR1 SGHAT and CDR2 FQNNGV.

V and J are TRBV19 and TRBJ2-5; tentative D call: TRBD1 (6 bases). Germline V CDR1 and CDR2: LNHDA, SQIVND (reference sequence). Trimming removed 5 bases from V and 9 bases from J, with 10 bases in between. The CDR3 has 11 residues. The CDR3 region has the DNA TGTGCCAGTAGTCAGGGGACACCCCAGTACTTC. Protein sequence: CASSQGTPQYF.

As for this clone: A much larger clone lies one base from this, so it may be a read error. CDR3 nucleotide sequence: TGTGCCAGCAGCCGACAGGGGAACACTGAAGCTTTCTTT. Protein product: CASSRQGNTEAFF. V gene TRBV11-1 combines with J gene TRBJ1-1; 7 bases match TRBD1. Germline CDR1 reads SGHAT; CDR2 reads FQDESV (reference sequence). The CDR3 runs to 13 residues. Trimming removed 5 bases from V and 1 base from J; junction bases left unmatched: 1.

The genes are TRBV7-8 and TRBJ1-1; D gene uncertain. Germline CDR1 is SGHVS and CDR2 is FQNEAQ. Trimming pared 4 bases from V and 4 bases from J, leaving 19 bases between. This CDR3 region has 16 residues. The CDR3 is CASSYPAGRKTTEAFF. The CDR3, as DNA: TGTGCCAGCAGCTACCCGGCGGGCAGGAAGACCACTGAAGCTTTCTTT.

The CDR3 bases are TGTGCCAGCAAAGGACAGGCAACTAATGAAAAACTGTTTTTT. Translated: CASKGQATNEKLFF. V and J are TRBV7-9 and TRBJ1-4; 7 bases match TRBD1. Per germline, CDR1 SEHNR and CDR2 FQNEAQ (reference sequence). The V segment lost 7 bases and the J segment 0 bases; nucleotides outside the gene matches: 2. The CDR3 extends over 14 amino acids.

This chain links TRBV27 with TRBJ1-2; TRBD1 agrees at 7 bases. Per the germline V gene, CDR1 is MNHEY and CDR2 is SMNVEV (reference sequence). J was trimmed by 6 bases and V by 5 bases; bases with no gene match: 6. This CDR3 comprises 13 residues. CDR3 nucleotide sequence: TGTGCCAGCAGTACTCGACAGGGCCATGGCTACACCTTC. Translating it yields CASSTRQGHGYTF.

This clone came up a few times. This chain links TRBV25-1 with TRBJ1-1; a weak D match, TRBD1 (6 bases). Trimming pared 8 bases from V and 5 bases from J, leaving 18 bases between. The CDR3 spans 14 residues. CDR1 MGHDK and CDR2 SYGVNS come from the germline V gene. The CDR3 region has the DNA TGTGCCAGCGGACCACAGGGCAGATGGACTGAAGCTTTCTTT. It yields the protein CASGPQGRWTEAFF.

The V and J genes are TRBV5-1 and TRBJ2-2; a weak D match, TRBD1 (6 bases). Germline V lookup: CDR1 SGHRS, CDR2 YFSETQ. The ends were cut back, 6 bases at V and 2 bases at J, with 11 bases in the middle. The CDR3 covers 14 residues. CDR3 amino acids: CASNPGTNTGELFF. The DNA of the CDR3 is TGCGCCAGCAATCCGGGGACAAACACCGGGGAGCTGTTTTTT.

This clone is a singleton in its sample. This chain joins TRBV30 and TRBJ2-7, with 8 bases identical to TRBD1. V shed 4 bases, J shed 3 bases, and the junction held 8 bases outside the gene matches. In germline, CDR1 is GTSNPN, CDR2 SVGIG (reference sequence). There are 14 residues in the CDR3. CDR3 bases: TGTGCCTGGAATCCCGGGACAGGCCTCTACGAGCAGTACTTC. Translating gives CAWNPGTGLYEQYF.

The chain links TRBV3-1 (or the pseudogene TRBV3-2) to TRBJ2-2; the match to TRBD1 covers 10 bases. The germline V gene encodes CDR1 LGHDT and CDR2 YNNKEL (reference sequence). Trimming took 2 bases from V and 6 from J; bases not matched to a gene: 15. CDR3 length equals 19 residues. The CDR3 region has the DNA TGTGCCAGCAGCCAATTTGGGACAGGGGTGATCCCCAGGGCCGGGGAGCTGTTTTTT. Amino acid sequence: CASSQFGTGVIPRAGELFF.

The chain joins TRBV19 to TRBJ2-7; D unresolved. The CDR3 runs to 15 residues. The V and J ends lost 3 bases and 0 bases respectively, with 12 bases between them. CDR1 LNHDA and CDR2 SQIVND come from the germline V gene (reference sequence). The CDR3 sequence is CASSMSPESSYEQYF. CDR3 nucleotide sequence: TGTGCCAGTAGTATGAGTCCGGAGAGCTCCTACGAGCAGTACTTC.